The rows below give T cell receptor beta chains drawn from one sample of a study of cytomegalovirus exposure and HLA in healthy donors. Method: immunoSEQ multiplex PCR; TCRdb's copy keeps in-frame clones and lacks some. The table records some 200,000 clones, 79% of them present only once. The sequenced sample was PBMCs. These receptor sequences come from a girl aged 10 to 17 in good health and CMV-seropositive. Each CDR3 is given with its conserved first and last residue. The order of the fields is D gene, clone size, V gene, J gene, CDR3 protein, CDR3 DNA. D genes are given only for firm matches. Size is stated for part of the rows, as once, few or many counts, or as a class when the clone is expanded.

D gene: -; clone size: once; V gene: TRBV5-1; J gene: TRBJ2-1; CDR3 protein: CASSPGTQSSYNEQFF; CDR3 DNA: TGCGCCAGCAGCCCCGGGACTCAGAGCTCCTACAATGAGCAGTTCTTC
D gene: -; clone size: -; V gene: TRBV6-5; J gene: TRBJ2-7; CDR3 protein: CASSYGGAGPPYEQYF; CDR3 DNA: TGTGCCAGCAGTTACGGGGGCGCAGGGCCACCCTACGAGCAGTACTTC
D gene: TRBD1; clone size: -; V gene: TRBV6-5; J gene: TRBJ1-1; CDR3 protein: CASSQGQGRDTEAFF; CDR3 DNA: TGTGCCAGCAGTCAAGGACAGGGACGGGACACTGAAGCTTTCTTT
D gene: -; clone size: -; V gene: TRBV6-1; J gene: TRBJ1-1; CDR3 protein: CASSEVQGTYTEAFF; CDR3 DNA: TGTGCCAGCAGTGAGGTGCAGGGGACGTACACTGAAGCTTTCTTT
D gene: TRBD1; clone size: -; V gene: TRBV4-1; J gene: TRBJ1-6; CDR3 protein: CASSRSTGYNSPLHF; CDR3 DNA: TGCGCCAGCAGCCGATCGACAGGGTATAATTCACCCCTCCACTTT
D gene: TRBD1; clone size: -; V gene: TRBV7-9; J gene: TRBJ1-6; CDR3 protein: CASSLAGQVNSPLHF; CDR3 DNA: TGTGCCAGCAGCTTAGCGGGACAGGTTAATTCACCCCTCCACTTT
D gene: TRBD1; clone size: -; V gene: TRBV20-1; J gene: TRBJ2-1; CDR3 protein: CSAIRQGIRFF; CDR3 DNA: TGCAGTGCCATACGACAGGGAATAAGGTTCTTC
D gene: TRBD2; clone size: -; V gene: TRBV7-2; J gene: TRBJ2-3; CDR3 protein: CASSLARLAGGTDTQYF; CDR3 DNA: TGTGCCAGCAGCTTAGCGCGACTAGCGGGGGGGACAGATACGCAGTATTTT
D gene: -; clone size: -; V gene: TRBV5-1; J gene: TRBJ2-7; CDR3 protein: CASSLEAGYYEQYF; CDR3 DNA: TGCGCCAGCAGCCTCGAAGCGGGCTACTACGAGCAGTACTTC
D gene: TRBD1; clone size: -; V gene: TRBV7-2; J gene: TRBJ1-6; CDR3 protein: CASSMDRDYNSPLHF; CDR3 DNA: TGTGCCAGCAGCATGGACAGGGACTATAATTCACCCCTCCACTTT
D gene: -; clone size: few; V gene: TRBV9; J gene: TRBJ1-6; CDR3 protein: CASSPGGVRSPLHF; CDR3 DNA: TGTGCCAGCAGCCCCGGAGGGGTGCGCTCACCCCTCCACTTT
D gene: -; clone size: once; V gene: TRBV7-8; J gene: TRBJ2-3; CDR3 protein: CASSPYWDTQYF; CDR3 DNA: TGTGCCAGCAGCCCCTATTGGGATACGCAGTATTTT
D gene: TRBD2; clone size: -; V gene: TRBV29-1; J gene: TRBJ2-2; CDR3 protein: CSVTGLAGGTNTGELFF; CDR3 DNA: TGCAGCGTCACCGGACTAGCGGGGGGGACGAACACCGGGGAGCTGTTTTTT
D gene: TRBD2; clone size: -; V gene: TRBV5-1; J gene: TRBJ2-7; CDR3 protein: CASSLGGGRYEQYF; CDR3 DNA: TGCGCCAGCAGCTTGGGCGGGGGAAGGTACGAGCAGTACTTC
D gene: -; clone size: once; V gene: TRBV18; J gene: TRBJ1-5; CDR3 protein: CASSPRTTNQPQHF; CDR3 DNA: TGTGCCAGCTCACCAAGGACAACCAATCAGCCCCAGCATTTT
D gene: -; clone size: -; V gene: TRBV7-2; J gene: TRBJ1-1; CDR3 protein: CASSTDPFTEAFF; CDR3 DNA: TGTGCCAGCAGCACAGACCCGTTCACTGAAGCTTTCTTT
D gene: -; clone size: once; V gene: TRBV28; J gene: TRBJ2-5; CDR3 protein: CASTSQGLGETQYF; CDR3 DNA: TGTGCCAGCACCTCCCAGGGGCTCGGGGAGACCCAGTACTTC
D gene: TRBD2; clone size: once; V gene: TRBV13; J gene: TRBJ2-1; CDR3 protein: CASSLGGRGGYEQFF; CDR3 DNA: TGTGCCAGCAGCTTAGGAGGGCGGGGGGGATATGAGCAGTTCTTC
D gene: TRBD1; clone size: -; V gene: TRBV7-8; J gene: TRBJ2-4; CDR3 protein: CASSLSVGTGGSLAKNIQYF; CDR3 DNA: TGTGCCAGCAGCTTGTCGGTTGGGACAGGGGGCTCTCTAGCCAAAAACATTCAGTACTTC
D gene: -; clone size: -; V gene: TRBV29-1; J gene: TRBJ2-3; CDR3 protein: CSCGTVEDTQYF; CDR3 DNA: TGCAGCTGCGGGACAGTCGAGGATACGCAGTATTTT
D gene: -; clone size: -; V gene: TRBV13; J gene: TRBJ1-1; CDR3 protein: CASSPLRDLRGMNTEAFF; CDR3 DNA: TGTGCCAGCAGCCCTCTCCGGGACCTCCGCGGGATGAACACTGAAGCTTTCTTT
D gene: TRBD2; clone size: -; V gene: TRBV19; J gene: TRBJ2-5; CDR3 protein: CASSMRGWGTQYF; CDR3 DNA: TGTGCCAGTAGTATGCGGGGGTGGGGGACCCAGTACTTC
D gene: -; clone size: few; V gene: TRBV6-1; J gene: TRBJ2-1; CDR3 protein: CASSQAGYNEQFF; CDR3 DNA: TGTGCCAGCTCCCAGGCGGGGTACAATGAGCAGTTCTTC
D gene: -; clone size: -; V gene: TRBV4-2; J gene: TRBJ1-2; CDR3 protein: CASSQDAGSYGYTF; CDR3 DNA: TGTGCCAGCAGCCAAGATGCAGGCTCCTATGGCTACACCTTC
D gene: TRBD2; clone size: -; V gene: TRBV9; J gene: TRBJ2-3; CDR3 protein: CASSVVSGGAGTQYF; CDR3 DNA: TGTGCCAGCAGCGTAGTAAGCGGGGGGGCGGGTACGCAGTATTTT
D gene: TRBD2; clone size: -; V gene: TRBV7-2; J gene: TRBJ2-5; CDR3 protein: CASSFLAGGKETQYF; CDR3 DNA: TGTGCCAGCAGCTTCTTAGCGGGGGGAAAAGAGACCCAGTACTTC
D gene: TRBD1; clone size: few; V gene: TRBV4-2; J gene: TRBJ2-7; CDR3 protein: CASSHGRDRGRDEQYF; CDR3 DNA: TGTGCCAGCAGCCACGGACGGGACAGGGGGCGAGACGAGCAGTACTTC
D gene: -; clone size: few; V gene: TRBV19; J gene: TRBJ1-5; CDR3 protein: CASKGGQEVQPQHF; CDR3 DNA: TGTGCCAGTAAGGGGGGGCAGGAGGTTCAGCCCCAGCATTTT
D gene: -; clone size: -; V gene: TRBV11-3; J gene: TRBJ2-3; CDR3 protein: CASSSAGGWDTQYF; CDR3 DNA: TGTGCCAGCAGCTCGGCTGGGGGCTGGGATACGCAGTATTTT
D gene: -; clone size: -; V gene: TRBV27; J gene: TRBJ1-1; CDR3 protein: CASSAHGAGEAFF; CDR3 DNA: TGTGCCAGCAGTGCACATGGGGCTGGGGAAGCTTTCTTT
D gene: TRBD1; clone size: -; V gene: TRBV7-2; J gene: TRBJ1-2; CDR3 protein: CASRPTGAGYGYTF; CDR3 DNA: TGTGCCAGCAGGCCGACAGGGGCTGGCTATGGCTACACCTTC
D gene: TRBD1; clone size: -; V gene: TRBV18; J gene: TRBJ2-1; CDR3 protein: CASSQLYSAGTGVNEQFF; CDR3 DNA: TGTGCCAGTTCCCAGTTGTACAGTGCCGGGACAGGGGTGAATGAGCAGTTCTTC
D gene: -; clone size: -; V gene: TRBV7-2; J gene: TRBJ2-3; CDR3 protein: CASSLGSPPDTQYF; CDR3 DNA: TGTGCCAGCAGCTTAGGGAGCCCGCCAGATACGCAGTATTTT
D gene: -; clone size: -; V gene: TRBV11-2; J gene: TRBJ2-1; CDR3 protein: CASSLLAPRNSNNEQFF; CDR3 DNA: TGTGCCAGCAGCTTATTGGCCCCCCGGAACAGTAACAATGAGCAGTTCTTC
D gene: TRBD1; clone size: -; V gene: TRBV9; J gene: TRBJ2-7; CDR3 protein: CASSSRQGSYEQYF; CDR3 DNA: TGTGCCAGCAGCTCTAGACAGGGATCCTACGAGCAGTACTTC
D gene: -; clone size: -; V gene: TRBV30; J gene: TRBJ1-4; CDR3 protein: CAWNQGSLSNEKLFF; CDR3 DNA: TGTGCCTGGAACCAGGGCAGTCTGAGTAATGAAAAACTGTTTTTT
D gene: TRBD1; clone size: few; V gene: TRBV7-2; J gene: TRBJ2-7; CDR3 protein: CASSMTGLYEQYF; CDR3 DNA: TGTGCCAGCAGCATGACAGGGCTCTACGAGCAGTACTTC
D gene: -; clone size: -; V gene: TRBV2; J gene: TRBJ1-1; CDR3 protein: CASSEERDTEAFF; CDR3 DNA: TGTGCCAGCAGTGAAGAACGGGATACTGAAGCTTTCTTT
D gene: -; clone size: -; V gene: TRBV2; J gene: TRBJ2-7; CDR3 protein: CASSEGGHREQYF; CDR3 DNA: TGTGCCAGCAGTGAAGGGGGACATAGAGAGCAGTACTTC
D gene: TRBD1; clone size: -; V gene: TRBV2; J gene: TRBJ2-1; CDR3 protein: CASSRQGHNEQFF; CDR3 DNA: TGTGCCAGCAGTAGACAGGGCCACAATGAGCAGTTCTTC
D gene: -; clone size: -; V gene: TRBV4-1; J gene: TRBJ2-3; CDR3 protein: CASSRSGLVTDTQYF; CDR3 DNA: TGCGCCAGCAGCCGATCAGGGTTAGTCACAGATACGCAGTATTTT
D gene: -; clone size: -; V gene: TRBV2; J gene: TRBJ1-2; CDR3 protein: CASRNRTYGYTF; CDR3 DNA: TGTGCCAGCAGGAACAGAACCTATGGCTACACCTTC
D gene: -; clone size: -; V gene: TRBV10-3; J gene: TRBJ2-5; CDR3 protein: CAISESSGQQETQYF; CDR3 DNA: TGTGCCATCAGTGAGTCGAGTGGGCAGCAAGAGACCCAGTACTTC
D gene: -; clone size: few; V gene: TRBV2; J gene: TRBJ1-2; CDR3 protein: CASSEPLSGYTF; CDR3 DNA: TGTGCCAGCAGTGAACCTCTCTCTGGCTACACCTTC
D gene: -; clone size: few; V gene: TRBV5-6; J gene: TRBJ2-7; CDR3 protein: CASSQPPDTAYEQYF; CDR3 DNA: TGTGCCAGCAGCCAACCACCGGACACCGCCTACGAGCAGTACTTC
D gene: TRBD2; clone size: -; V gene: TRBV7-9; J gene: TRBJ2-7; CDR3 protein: CASSLSLAGGREQYF; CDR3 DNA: TGTGCCAGCAGCTTGTCACTAGCGGGGGGCCGCGAGCAGTACTTC
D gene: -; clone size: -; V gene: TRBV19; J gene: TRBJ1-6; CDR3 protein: CASTPLGGAPNSPLHF; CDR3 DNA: TGTGCCAGTACCCCCTTAGGGGGGGCGCCGAATTCACCCCTCCACTTT
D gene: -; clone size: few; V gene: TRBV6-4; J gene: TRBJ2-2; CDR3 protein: CASSDKALGELFF; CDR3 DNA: TGTGCCAGCAGTGATAAAGCTCTCGGGGAGCTGTTTTTT
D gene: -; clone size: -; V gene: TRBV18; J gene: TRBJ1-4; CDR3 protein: CASSPEPGVGEKLFF; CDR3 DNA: TGTGCCAGCTCACCGGAACCTGGAGTTGGTGAAAAACTGTTTTTT
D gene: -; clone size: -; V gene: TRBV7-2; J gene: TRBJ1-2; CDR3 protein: CASSLGQGNGYTF; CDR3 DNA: TGTGCCAGCAGCTTAGGTCAGGGTAATGGCTACACCTTC
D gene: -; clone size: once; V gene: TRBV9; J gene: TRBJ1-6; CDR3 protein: CASGGRTANSPLHF; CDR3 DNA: TGTGCCAGCGGGGGGAGAACCGCTAATTCACCCCTCCACTTT